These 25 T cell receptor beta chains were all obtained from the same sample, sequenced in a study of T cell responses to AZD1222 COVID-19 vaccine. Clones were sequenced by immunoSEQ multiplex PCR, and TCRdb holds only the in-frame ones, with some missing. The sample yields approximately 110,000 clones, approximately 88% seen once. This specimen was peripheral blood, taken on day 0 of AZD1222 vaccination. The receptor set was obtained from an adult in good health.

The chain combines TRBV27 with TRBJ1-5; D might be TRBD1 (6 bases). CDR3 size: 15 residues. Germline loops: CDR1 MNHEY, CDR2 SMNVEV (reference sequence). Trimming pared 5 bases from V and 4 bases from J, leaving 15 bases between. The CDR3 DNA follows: TGTGCCAGCAGTCTACCGGGACAACGGAATCAGCCCCAGCATTTT. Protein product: CASSLPGQRNQPQHF.

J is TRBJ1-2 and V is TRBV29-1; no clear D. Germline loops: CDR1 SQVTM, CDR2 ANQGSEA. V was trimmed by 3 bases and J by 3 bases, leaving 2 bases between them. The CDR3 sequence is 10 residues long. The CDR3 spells CSVEYYGYTF. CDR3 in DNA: TGCAGCGTTGAGTACTATGGCTACACCTTC.

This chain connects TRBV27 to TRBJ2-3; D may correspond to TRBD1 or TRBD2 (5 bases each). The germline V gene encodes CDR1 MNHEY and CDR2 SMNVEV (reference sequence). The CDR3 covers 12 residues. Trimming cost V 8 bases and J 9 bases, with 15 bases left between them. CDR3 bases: TGTGCCAGCGGGGACCGAATCCGGACGCAGTATTTT. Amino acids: CASGDRIRTQYF.

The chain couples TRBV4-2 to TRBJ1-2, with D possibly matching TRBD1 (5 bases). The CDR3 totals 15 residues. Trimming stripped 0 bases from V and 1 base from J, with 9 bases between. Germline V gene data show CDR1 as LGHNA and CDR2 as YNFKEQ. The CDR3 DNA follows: TGTGCCAGCAGCCAAGACGGGACGGTTAACTATGGCTACACCTTC. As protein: CASSQDGTVNYGYTF.

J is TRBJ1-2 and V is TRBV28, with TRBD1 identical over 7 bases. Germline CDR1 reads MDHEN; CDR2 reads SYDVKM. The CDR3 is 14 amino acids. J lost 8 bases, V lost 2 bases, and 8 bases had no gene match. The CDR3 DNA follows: TGTGCCAGCAGTTTAGTTGAGGGGGCGCGAGGCTACACCTTC. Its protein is CASSLVEGARGYTF.

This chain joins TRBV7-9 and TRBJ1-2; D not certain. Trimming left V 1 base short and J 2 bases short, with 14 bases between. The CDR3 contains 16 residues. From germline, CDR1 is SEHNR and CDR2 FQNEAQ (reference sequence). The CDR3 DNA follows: TGTGCCAGCAGCTTAGACGCTTCCCCGAGGAACTATGGCTACACCTTC. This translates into CASSLDASPRNYGYTF.

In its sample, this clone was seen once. The CDR3 loop reads CASSTTGRLYEQYF. The CDR3 bases are TGTGCCAGCAGCACGACAGGGAGGCTATACGAGCAGTACTTC. J is TRBJ2-7 and V is TRBV5-6; D might be TRBD1 (7 bases). Germline assignment: CDR1 SGHDT and CDR2 YYEEEE. This CDR3 is built from 14 residues. V was shortened by 4 bases and J by 4 bases, with 15 bases between the two germline ends.

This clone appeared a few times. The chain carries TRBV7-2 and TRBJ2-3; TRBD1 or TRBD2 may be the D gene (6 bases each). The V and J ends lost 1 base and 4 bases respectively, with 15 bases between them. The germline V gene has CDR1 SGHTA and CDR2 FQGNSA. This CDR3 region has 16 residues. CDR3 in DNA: TGTGCCAGCAGCTTAGGGGCCAGGGGAGGTGCAGATACGCAGTATTTT. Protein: CASSLGARGGADTQYF. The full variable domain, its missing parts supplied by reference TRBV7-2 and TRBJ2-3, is GAGVSQSPSNKVTEKGKDVELRCDPISGHTALYWYRQSLGQGLEFLIYFQGNSAPDKSGLPSDRFSAERTGGSVSTLTIQRTQQEDSAVYLCASSLGARGGADTQYFGPGTRLTVL.

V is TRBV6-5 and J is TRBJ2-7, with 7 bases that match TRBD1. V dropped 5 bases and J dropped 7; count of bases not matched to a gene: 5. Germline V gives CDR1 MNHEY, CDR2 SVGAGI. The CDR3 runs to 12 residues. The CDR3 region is CASSTTGTEQYF. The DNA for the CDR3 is TGTGCCAGCAGTACGACAGGGACGGAGCAGTACTTC.

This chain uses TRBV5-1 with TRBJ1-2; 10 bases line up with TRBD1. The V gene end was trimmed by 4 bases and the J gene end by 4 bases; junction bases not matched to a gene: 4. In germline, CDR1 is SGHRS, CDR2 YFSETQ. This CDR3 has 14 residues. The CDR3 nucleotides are TGCGCCAGCAGCCAGGGACAGGGGATCTATGGCTACACCTTC. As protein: CASSQGQGIYGYTF.

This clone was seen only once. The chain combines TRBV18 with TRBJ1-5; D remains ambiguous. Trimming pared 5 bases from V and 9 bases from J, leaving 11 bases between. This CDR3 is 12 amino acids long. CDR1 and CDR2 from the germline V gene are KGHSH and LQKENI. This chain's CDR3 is CASSTAVGPQHF. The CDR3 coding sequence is TGTGCCAGCTCAACCGCCGTTGGGCCCCAGCATTTT.

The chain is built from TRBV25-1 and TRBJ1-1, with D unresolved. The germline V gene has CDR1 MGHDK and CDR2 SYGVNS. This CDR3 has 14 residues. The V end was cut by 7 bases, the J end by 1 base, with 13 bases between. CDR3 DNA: TGTGCCAGCAAAAAGAGTATGCAGAACACTGAAGCTTTCTTT. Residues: CASKKSMQNTEAFF.

In DNA, the CDR3 is TGTGCCAGCAGCGCCCGGGGACAGGGAGTCAACACCATATATTTT. Translated, it gives CASSARGQGVNTIYF. The chain recombines TRBV7-9 with TRBJ1-3, with 9 bases fitting TRBD1. Germline V gene lookup returns CDR1 SEHNR and CDR2 FQNEAQ (reference sequence). The CDR3 extends over 15 amino acids. The V gene end was trimmed by 5 bases and the J gene end by 7 bases; junction bases not matched to a gene: 9.

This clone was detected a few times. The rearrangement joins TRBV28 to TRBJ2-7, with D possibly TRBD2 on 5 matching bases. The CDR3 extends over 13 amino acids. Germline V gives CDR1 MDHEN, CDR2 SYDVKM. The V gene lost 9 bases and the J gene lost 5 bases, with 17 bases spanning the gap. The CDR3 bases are TGTGCCAGTAGGTTGACGGGGAGCAACGAGCAGTACTTC. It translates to CASRLTGSNEQYF.

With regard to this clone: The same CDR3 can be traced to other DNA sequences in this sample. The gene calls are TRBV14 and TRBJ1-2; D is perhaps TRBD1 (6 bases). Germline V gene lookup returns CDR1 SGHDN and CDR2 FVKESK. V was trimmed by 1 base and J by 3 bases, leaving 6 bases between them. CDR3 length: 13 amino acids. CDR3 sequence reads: CASSQGTDYGYTF. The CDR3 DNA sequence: TGTGCCAGCAGCCAAGGGACAGACTATGGCTACACCTTC.

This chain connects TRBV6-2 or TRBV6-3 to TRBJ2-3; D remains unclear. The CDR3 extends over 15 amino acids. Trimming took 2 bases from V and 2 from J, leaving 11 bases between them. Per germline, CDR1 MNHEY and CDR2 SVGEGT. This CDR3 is CASSYSPTTTDTQYF. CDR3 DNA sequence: TGTGCCAGCAGTTACAGTCCTACGACCACAGATACGCAGTATTTT.

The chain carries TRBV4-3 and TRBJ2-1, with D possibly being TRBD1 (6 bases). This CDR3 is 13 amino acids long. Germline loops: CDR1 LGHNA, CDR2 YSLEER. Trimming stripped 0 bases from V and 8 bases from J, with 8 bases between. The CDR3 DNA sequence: TGCGCCAGCAGCCAAGACAGGGGCGATGAGCAGTTCTTC. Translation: CASSQDRGDEQFF.

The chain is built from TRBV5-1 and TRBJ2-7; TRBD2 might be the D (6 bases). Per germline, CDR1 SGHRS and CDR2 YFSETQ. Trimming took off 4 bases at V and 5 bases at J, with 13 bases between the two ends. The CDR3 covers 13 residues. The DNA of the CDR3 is TGCGCCAGCAGCATCTCCAGGGAGGACGAGCAGTACTTC. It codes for CASSISREDEQYF. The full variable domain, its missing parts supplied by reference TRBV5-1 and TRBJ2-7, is KAGVTQTPRYLIKTRGQQVTLSCSPISGHRSVSWYQQTPGQGLQFLFEYFSETQRNKGNFPGRFSGRQFSNSRSEMNVSTLELGDSALYLCASSISREDEQYFGPGTRLTVT.

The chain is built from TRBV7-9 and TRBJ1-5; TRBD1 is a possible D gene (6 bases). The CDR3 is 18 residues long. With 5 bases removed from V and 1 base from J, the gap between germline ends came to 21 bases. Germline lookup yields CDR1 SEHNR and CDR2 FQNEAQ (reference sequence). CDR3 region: CASSQGVMVGGSNQPQHF. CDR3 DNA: TGTGCCAGCAGCCAAGGGGTTATGGTAGGGGGAAGCAATCAGCCCCAGCATTTT.

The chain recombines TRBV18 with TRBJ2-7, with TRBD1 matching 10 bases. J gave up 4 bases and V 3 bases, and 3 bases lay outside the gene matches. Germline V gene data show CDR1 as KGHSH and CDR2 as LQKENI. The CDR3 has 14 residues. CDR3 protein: CASSPGTGVYEQYF. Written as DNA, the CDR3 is TGTGCCAGCTCACCCGGGACAGGGGTTTACGAGCAGTACTTC.

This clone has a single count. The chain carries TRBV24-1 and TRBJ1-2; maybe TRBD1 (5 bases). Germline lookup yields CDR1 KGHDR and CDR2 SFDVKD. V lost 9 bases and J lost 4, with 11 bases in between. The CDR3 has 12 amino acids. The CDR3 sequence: CATRDPPYGYTF. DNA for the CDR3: TGTGCCACCCGGGACCCCCCCTATGGCTACACCTTC.

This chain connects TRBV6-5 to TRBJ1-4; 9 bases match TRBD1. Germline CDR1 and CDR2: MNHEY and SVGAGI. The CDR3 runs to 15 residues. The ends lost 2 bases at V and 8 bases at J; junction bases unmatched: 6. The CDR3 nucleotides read TGTGCCAGCAGTTACCGGGACAGGGTCGGCGAAAAACTGTTTTTT. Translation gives CASSYRDRVGEKLFF.

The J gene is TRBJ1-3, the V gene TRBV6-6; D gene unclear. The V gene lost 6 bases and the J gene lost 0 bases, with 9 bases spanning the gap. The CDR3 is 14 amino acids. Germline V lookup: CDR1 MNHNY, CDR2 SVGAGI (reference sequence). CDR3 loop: CASSSPSSGNTIYF. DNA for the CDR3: TGTGCCAGCAGCTCTCCGAGCTCTGGAAACACCATATATTTT.

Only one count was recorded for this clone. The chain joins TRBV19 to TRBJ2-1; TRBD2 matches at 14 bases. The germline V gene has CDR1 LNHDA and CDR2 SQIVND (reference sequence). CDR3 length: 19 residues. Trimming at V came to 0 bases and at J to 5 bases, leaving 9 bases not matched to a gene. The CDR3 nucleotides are TGTGCCAGTAGTATAGATGGACTTTCGGGACTAGCGGGGGACAATGAGCAGTTCTTC. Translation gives CASSIDGLSGLAGDNEQFF.

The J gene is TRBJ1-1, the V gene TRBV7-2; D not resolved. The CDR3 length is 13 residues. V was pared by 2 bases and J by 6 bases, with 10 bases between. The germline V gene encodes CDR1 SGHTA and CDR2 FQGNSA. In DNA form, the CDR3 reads TGTGCCAGCAGCTTATGGGTACCCGCTGAAGCTTTCTTT. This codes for CASSLWVPAEAFF.